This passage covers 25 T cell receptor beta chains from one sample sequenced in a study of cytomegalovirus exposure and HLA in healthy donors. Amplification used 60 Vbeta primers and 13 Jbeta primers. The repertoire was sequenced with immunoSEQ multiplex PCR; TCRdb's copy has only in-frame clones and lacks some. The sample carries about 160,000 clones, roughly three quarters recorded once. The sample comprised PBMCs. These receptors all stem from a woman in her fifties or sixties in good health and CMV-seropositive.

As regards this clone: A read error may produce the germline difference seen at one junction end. Here the CDR3 DNA reads TGTTCCAGCAGCCACCATGGCGACAGGGCGAACTATGGCTACACCTTC. It encodes CSSSHHGDRANYGYTF. V gene TRBV7-9 combines with J gene TRBJ1-2; TRBD1 matches 7 bases. Looked up from germline, CDR1 is SEHNR and CDR2 is FQNEAQ (reference sequence). CDR3 length equals 16 residues.

This chain's CDR3 is CASSPSHTRTSGNTIYF. The CDR3 DNA reads as TGTGCCAGCAGCCCAAGCCATACCCGCACCTCTGGAAACACCATATATTTT. The chain couples TRBV9 to TRBJ1-3; D is undetermined. Trimming shortened V by 4 bases and J by 0 bases, and 17 bases separated the two germline ends. In germline, CDR1 is SGDLS, CDR2 YYNGEE. The CDR3 is made up of 17 amino acids.

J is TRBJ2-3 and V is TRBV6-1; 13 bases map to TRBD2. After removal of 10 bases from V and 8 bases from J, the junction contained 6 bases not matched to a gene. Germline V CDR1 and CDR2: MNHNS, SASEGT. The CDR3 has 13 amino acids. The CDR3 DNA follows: TGTGCCACCTTACTAGCGGGAGGGGTTACGCAGTATTTT. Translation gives CATLLAGGVTQYF.

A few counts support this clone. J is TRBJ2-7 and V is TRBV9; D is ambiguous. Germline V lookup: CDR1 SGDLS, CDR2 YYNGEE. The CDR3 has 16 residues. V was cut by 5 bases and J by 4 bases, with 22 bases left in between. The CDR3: CASSPKVGPTFYEQYF. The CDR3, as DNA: TGTGCCAGCAGTCCGAAAGTGGGCCCCACCTTTTACGAGCAGTACTTC.

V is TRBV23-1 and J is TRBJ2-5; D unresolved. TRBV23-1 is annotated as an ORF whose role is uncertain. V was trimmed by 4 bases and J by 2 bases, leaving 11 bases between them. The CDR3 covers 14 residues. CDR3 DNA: TGCGCCAGCAGTCCCTGGGCGCATCAAGAGACCCAGTACTTC. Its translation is CASSPWAHQETQYF.

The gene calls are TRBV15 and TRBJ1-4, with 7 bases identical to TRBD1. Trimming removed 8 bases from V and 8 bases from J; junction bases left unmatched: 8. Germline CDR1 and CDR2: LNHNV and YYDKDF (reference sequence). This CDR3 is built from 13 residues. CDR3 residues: CATRRARGEKLFF. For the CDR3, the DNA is TGTGCCACCCGCCGGGCCAGGGGGGAAAAACTGTTTTTT.

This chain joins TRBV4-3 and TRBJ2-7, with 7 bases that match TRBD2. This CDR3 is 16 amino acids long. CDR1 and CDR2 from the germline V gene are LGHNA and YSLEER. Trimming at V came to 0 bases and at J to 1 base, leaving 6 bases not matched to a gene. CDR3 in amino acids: CASSQDLGGRSYEQYF. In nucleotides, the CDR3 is TGCGCCAGCAGCCAAGACCTCGGCGGGAGATCCTACGAGCAGTACTTC.

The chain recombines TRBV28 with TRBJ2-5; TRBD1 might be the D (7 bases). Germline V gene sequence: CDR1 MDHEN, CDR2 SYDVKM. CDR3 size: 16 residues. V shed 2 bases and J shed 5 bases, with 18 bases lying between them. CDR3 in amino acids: CASSLGGGGGRETQYF. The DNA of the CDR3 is TGTGCCAGCAGTTTAGGAGGAGGGGGCGGACGGGAGACCCAGTACTTC.

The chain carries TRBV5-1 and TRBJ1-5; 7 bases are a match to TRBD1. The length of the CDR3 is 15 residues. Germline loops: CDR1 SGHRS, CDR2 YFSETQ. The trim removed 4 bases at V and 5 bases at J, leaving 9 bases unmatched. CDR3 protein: CASSNGDRADQPQHF. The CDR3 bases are TGCGCCAGCAGCAACGGCGACAGGGCTGATCAGCCCCAGCATTTT.

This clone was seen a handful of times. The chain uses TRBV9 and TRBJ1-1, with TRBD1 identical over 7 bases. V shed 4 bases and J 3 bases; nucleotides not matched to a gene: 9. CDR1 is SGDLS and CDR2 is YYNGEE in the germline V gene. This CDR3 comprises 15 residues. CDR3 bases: TGTGCCAGCAGCCCACGAGCCGGGACAGACACTGAAGCTTTCTTT. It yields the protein CASSPRAGTDTEAFF.

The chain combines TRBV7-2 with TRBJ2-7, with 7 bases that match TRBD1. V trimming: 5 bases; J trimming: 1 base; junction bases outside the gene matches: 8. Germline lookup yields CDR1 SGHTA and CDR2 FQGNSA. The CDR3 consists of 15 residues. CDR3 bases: TGTGCCAGCAGCCAGGGACAGTCTGAATCCTACGAGCAGTACTTC. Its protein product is CASSQGQSESYEQYF.

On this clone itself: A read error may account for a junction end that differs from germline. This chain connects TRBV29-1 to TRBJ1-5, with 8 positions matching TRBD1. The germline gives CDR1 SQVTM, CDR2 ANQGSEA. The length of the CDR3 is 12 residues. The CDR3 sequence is CSVVGKETGVLF. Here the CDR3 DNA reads TGCAGCGTTGTCGGTAAGGAGACAGGGGTACTTTTT.

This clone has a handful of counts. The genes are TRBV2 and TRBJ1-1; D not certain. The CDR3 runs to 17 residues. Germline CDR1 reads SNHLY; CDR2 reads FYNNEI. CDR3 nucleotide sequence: TGTGCTAGTAGAGGCAGAAGGCGGCATACGATGAACACTGAAGCTTTCTTT. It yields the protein CASRGRRRHTMNTEAFF.

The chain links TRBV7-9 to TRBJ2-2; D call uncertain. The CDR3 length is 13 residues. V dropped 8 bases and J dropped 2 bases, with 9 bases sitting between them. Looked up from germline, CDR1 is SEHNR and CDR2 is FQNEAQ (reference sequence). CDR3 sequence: CASEELNTGELFF. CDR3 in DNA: TGTGCCAGCGAAGAGCTTAACACCGGGGAGCTGTTTTTT.

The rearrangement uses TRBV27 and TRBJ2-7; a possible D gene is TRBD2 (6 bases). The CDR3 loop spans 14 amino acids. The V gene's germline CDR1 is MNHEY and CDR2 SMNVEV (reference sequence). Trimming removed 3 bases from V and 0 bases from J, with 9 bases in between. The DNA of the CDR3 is TGTGCCAGCAGTTTCCAGGGACTCTCCTACGAGCAGTACTTC. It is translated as CASSFQGLSYEQYF.

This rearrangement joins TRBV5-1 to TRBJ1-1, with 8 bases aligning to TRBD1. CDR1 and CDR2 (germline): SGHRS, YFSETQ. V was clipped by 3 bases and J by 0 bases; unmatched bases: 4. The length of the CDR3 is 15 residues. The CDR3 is CASSSRQGLNTEAFF. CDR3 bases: TGCGCCAGCAGCTCCCGACAGGGGTTGAACACTGAAGCTTTCTTT.

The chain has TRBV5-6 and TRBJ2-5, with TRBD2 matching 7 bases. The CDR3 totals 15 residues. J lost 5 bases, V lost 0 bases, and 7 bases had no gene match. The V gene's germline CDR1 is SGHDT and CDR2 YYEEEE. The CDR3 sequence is CASSLALGREETQYF. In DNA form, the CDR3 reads TGTGCCAGCAGCTTGGCGCTAGGGCGGGAGGAGACCCAGTACTTC.

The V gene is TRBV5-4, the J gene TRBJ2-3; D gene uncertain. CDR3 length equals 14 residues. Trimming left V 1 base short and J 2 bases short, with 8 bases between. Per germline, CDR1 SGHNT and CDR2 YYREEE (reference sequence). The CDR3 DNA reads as TGTGCCAGCAGCTTGTCACAGCACACAGATACGCAGTATTTT. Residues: CASSLSQHTDTQYF.

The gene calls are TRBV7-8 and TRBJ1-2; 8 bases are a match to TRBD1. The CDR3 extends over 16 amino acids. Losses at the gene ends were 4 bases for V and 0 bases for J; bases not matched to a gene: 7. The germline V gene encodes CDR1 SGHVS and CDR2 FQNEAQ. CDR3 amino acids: CASSWRTGTTNYGYTF. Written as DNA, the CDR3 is TGTGCCAGCAGCTGGCGGACAGGGACAACTAACTATGGCTACACCTTC.

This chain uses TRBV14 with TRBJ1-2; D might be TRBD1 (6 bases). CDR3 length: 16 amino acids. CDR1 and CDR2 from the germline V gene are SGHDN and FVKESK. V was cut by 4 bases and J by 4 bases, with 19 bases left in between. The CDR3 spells CASSRRGRTGFYGYTF. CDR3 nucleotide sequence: TGTGCCAGCAGCCGAAGGGGCCGCACAGGGTTCTATGGCTACACCTTC.

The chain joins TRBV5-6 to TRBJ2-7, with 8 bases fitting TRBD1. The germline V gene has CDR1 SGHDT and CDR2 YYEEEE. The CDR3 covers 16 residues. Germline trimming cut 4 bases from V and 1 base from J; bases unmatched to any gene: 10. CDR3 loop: CASSPGTGLTSYEQYF. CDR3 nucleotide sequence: TGTGCCAGCAGCCCGGGGACAGGCCTTACGTCCTACGAGCAGTACTTC. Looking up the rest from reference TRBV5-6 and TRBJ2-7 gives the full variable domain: DAGVTQSPTHLIKTRGQQVTLRCSPKSGHDTVSWYQQALGQGPQFIFQYYEEEERQRGNFPDRFSGHQFPNYSSELNVNALLLGDSALYLCASSPGTGLTSYEQYFGPGTRLTVT.

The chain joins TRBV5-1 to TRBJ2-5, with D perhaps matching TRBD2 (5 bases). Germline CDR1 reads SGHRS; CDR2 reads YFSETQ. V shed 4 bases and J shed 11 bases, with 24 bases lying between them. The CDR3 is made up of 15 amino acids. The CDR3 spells CASSEDAGTRGEQYF. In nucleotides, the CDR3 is TGCGCCAGCAGCGAGGATGCAGGAACCCGTGGGGAGCAGTACTTC.

The CDR3: CASGSFYGYTF. The CDR3, as DNA: TGTGCCAGCGGGAGTTTCTATGGCTACACCTTC. The rearrangement uses TRBV28 and TRBJ1-2; D gene ambiguous. This CDR3 contains 11 residues. Trimming stripped 8 bases from V and 4 bases from J, with 8 bases between. From germline, CDR1 is MDHEN and CDR2 SYDVKM.

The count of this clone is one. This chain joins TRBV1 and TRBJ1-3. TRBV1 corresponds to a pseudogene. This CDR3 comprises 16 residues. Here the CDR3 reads CTSSQDPAGSGNTIYF. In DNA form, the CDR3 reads TGCACCAGCAGCCAAGATCCCGCCGGCTCTGGAAACACCATATATTTT.

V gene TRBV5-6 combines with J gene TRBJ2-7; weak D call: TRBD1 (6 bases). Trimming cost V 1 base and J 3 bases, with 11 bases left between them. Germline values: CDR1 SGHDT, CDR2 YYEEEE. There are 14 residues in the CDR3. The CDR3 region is CASSLRGKYYEQYF. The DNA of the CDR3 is TGTGCCAGCAGCTTGAGGGGGAAGTACTACGAGCAGTACTTC. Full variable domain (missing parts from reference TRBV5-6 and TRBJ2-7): DAGVTQSPTHLIKTRGQQVTLRCSPKSGHDTVSWYQQALGQGPQFIFQYYEEEERQRGNFPDRFSGHQFPNYSSELNVNALLLGDSALYLCASSLRGKYYEQYFGPGTRLTVT.